The sample holds many counts of the clone carrying this T cell receptor beta chain. Its antigen is not identified. These data belong to a study of human T cells and chemical hapten exposure. Overall study: An area of 2 cm by 1.5 to 2.5 cm on upper inner arm skin received 2% DPC for sensitization. Overall study findings and caveats: In comparison with controls, expanded TCRs gave rise to a significantly larger number of large CDR3 similarity clusters.

Per germline, CDR1 LGHDT and CDR2 YNNKEL (reference sequence). The V gene lost 2 bases and the J gene lost 5 bases, with 18 bases spanning the gap. CDR3 length equals 16 residues. TCRdb independently ran MiXCR on the RACE reads; one entry per CDR3 protein. Of roughly 380,000 distinct CDR3 sequences in the sample, roughly 5.3% were seen once. Time point in this sample: pre-sensitization, week 0. Treatment reported: therapeutic diphenylcyclopropenone sensitization with weekly scalp DPC. Specimen: whole blood, collected in connection with sensitization to the hapten diphenylcyclopropenone (DPC). The chain joins TRBV3-1 to TRBJ2-5; D is perhaps TRBD2 (6 bases). The receptor was derived from a woman aged 50 to 60 with alopecia areata. Some clones in this sample may be carry-over from other donors' samples. For the CDR3, the DNA is TGTGCCAGCAGCCAATTGATCCTTGGCGGGGCTGAGACCCAGTACTTC. The encoded protein is CASSQLILGGAETQYF.